This TCR beta chain emerged from a study of regulatory T cells in long-lasting Graves disease. Time point given: persistent/refractory GD, antithyroid drugs over 5 years with positive TRAb. RNA extracted from PBMCs served as the sequencing template. Germline V gene lookup returns CDR1 SGHTA and CDR2 FQGTGA. V shed 1 base, J shed 0 bases, and the junction held 8 bases outside the gene matches. The CDR3 contains 17 residues. The sample holds a few counts of this clonotype. Assembly of TCR beta libraries relied on iRepertoire HTBI primers together with Arm-PCR of CDR3 regions. TCRdb itself ran the multiplex PCR reads through MiXCR, one entry per CDR3 protein. The sample includes 310,000 or so distinct CDR3 sequences, about 20% of them seen just once.

The V gene is TRBV7-3, the J gene TRBJ1-2; 7 nucleotides agree with TRBD1. The TCR sequence derives from a female donor with Graves disease. The input for sequencing was peripheral blood mononuclear cells (PBMCs), taken when the disease was refractory, from a patient treated with antithyroid drugs. CDR3 in DNA: TGTGCCAGCAGCTTAAGCCGGGACAGCCCAACTAACTATGGCTACACCTTC. It codes for CASSLSRDSPTNYGYTF. Full variable domain (outside the CDR3, taken from reference TRBV7-3 and TRBJ1-2): GAGVSQTPSNKVTEKGKYVELRCDPISGHTALYWYRQSLGQGPEFLIYFQGTGAADDSGLPNDRFFAVRPEGSVSTLKIQRTERGDSAVYLCASSLSRDSPTNYGYTFGSGTRLTVV.